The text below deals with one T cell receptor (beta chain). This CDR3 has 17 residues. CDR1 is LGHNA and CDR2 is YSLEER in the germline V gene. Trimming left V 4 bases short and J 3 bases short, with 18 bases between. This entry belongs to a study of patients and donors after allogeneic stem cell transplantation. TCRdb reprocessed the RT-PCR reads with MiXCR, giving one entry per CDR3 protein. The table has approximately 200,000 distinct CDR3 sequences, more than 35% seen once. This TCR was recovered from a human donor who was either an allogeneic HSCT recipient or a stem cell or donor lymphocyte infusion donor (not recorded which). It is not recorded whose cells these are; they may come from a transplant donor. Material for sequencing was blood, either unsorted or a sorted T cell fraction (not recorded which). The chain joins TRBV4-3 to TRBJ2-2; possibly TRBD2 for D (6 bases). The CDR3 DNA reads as TGCGCCAGCAGCCCCCAACCGGGGGACTCCTACACCGGGGAGCTGTTTTTT. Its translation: CASSPQPGDSYTGELFF.